This T cell receptor beta chain was sequenced in a study of technical replicates of blood from a handful of donors. Here immunoSEQ multiplex PCR was the method, and the copy in TCRdb shows in-frame clones only, minus some. The sample holds approximately 81,000 clones, 81% seen once. This clone was seen only a few times. Trimming at V came to 5 bases and at J to 6 bases, leaving 7 bases not matched to a gene. Germline V CDR1 and CDR2: SQVTM, ANQGSEA. The CDR3 sequence is 13 residues long. The genes are TRBV29-1 and TRBJ2-3; 8 bases line up with TRBD2. The sample taken for sequencing was PBMCs. This receptor was taken from a human donor in good health. Some clones in this sample may be carry-over from other donors' samples. The CDR3 nucleotides are TGCAGCGTTTGGACTAGCTCCCGCGATACGCAGTATTTT. As protein: CSVWTSSRDTQYF.